The next 24 T cell receptor beta chains were all read from a single sample in a study of cytomegalovirus exposure and HLA in healthy donors. Amplification used 60 Vbeta primers and 13 Jbeta primers. The data were produced by immunoSEQ multiplex PCR, yet TCRdb's version contains in-frame clones alone and is incomplete. Of more than 140,000 clones in the sample, 64% are singletons; the top ten hold 2.5% to 3.5%. Sequenced sample: PBMCs. The receptors were gathered from a woman between 25 and 40 years old in good health and CMV-seropositive.

This chain links TRBV7-9 with TRBJ1-1; 7 nucleotides line up with TRBD1. Germline loops: CDR1 SEHNR, CDR2 FQNEAQ (reference sequence). The CDR3 sequence is 14 residues long. J was trimmed by 2 bases and V by 0 bases; bases with no gene match: 0. The CDR3 DNA reads as TGTGCCAGCAGCTTAGCAGGGGGCAACACTGAAGCTTTCTTT. Translation: CASSLAGGNTEAFF.

The CDR3 coding sequence is TGTGCCAGCTCACCAGGGACAGGGGGTCGAGCTTTCTTT. It codes for CASSPGTGGRAFF. This chain uses TRBV18 with TRBJ1-1; 11 bases agree with TRBD1. J was trimmed by 10 bases and V by 2 bases; bases with no gene match: 3. Germline V gene data show CDR1 as KGHSH and CDR2 as LQKENI. This CDR3 spans 13 amino acids.

The rearrangement links TRBV2 to TRBJ1-2, with D possibly matching TRBD1 (6 bases). This CDR3 spans 13 amino acids. Germline V gene data show CDR1 as SNHLY and CDR2 as FYNNEI. Trimming took 1 base from V and 7 from J, leaving 10 bases between them. The CDR3 DNA follows: TGTGCCAGCAGTGAAGTCAGGGGATTTGGCTACACCTTC. This sequence encodes CASSEVRGFGYTF.

This rearrangement joins TRBV5-1 to TRBJ1-2; TRBD1 matches at 7 bases. With V trimmed by 4 bases and J by 1 base, 7 bases remained unmatched. This CDR3 comprises 15 residues. Looked up from germline, CDR1 is SGHRS and CDR2 is YFSETQ. CDR3 nucleotides: TGCGCCAGCAGCCTACTACAGGGGAATAACTATGGCTACACCTTC. It is translated as CASSLLQGNNYGYTF.

This chain uses TRBV7-9 with TRBJ1-5; D is uncertain. V was cut by 2 bases and J by 4 bases, with 6 bases left in between. Per the germline V gene, CDR1 is SEHNR and CDR2 is FQNEAQ (reference sequence). This CDR3 is 13 amino acids long. DNA for the CDR3: TGTGCCAGCAGCTTAACGGGGAATCAGCCCCAGCATTTT. It specifies CASSLTGNQPQHF.

The genes are TRBV9 and TRBJ1-1; D is undetermined. The CDR3 covers 16 residues. Germline V gene lookup returns CDR1 SGDLS and CDR2 YYNGEE. Trimming took off 3 bases at V and 5 bases at J, with 20 bases between the two ends. CDR3 DNA: TGTGCCAGCAGCGATCAAATGGAAAGTCTGAGGACTGAAGCTTTCTTT. Its translation: CASSDQMESLRTEAFF.

In this sample, this clone turned up a few times. The chain joins TRBV13 to TRBJ1-1; 8 nucleotides agree with TRBD1. The CDR3 totals 15 residues. Per germline, CDR1 PRHDT and CDR2 FYEKMQ (reference sequence). Trimming removed 0 bases from V and 4 bases from J; junction bases left unmatched: 4. This chain's CDR3 is CASSLGETGVTEAFF. The CDR3 DNA reads TGTGCCAGCAGCTTAGGCGAGACAGGGGTCACTGAAGCTTTCTTT.

This clone was found a few times. The chain joins TRBV29-1 to TRBJ1-3; D is uncertain. The CDR3 is 9 amino acids. Germline CDR1 SQVTM, CDR2 ANQGSEA. V lost 8 bases to trimming and J lost 6 bases, with 5 bases between them. The CDR3 coding sequence is TGCAGCATCCTAAACACCATATATTTT. Residues: CSILNTIYF.

CDR3 in DNA: TGTGCCAGCAGCTTAACAGCACCCTACGAGCAGTACTTC. Encoded protein: CASSLTAPYEQYF. The chain uses TRBV7-2 and TRBJ2-7, with D uncertain. This CDR3 is 13 amino acids long. V lost 2 bases and J 2 bases, leaving 7 bases between the germline ends. CDR1 SGHTA and CDR2 FQGNSA come from the germline V gene.

DNA of the CDR3: TGTGCCAGCAGTGTCTTGACAGGGGGGAACCCTTTATATGGCTACACCTTC. It yields the protein CASSVLTGGNPLYGYTF. The chain has TRBV27 and TRBJ1-2; 9 bases match TRBD1. Germline V lookup: CDR1 MNHEY, CDR2 SMNVEV (reference sequence). V trimming: 5 bases; J trimming: 5 bases; junction bases outside the gene matches: 15. This CDR3 comprises 17 residues.

V gene TRBV30 combines with J gene TRBJ1-5; the D gene is possibly TRBD1 (5 bases). The germline gives CDR1 GTSNPN, CDR2 SVGIG (reference sequence). The CDR3 consists of 14 residues. V lost 7 bases, J lost 5 bases, and 18 bases lay in between. The CDR3 here is CAYTAVGGDQPQHF. CDR3 nucleotide sequence: TGTGCCTATACGGCGGTTGGGGGGGATCAGCCCCAGCATTTT.

J is TRBJ2-1 and V is TRBV27, with TRBD2 identical over 11 bases. The ends lost 1 base at V and 6 bases at J; junction bases unmatched: 2. The CDR3 is made up of 15 amino acids. Germline V CDR1 and CDR2: MNHEY, SMNVEV (reference sequence). DNA for the CDR3: TGTGCCAGCAGTTTATACCTAGCGGGAGGCAATGAGCAGTTCTTC. Its translation is CASSLYLAGGNEQFF.

This chain links TRBV28 with TRBJ1-6, with D hard to call. This CDR3 region has 16 residues. CDR1 MDHEN and CDR2 SYDVKM come from the germline V gene. Trimming pared 7 bases from V and 4 bases from J, leaving 17 bases between. Written as DNA, the CDR3 is TGTGCCAGCAACCCGAGGAGGGTCTATTATAATTCACCCCTCCACTTT. Its protein is CASNPRRVYYNSPLHF. The full variable domain, completed using reference TRBV28 and TRBJ1-6, is DVKVTQSSRYLVKRTGEKVFLECVQDMDHENMFWYRQDPGLGLRLIYFSYDVKMKEKGDIPEGYSVSREKKERFSLILESASTNQTSMYLCASNPRRVYYNSPLHFGNGTRLTVT.

A single count supports this clone. The chain has TRBV13 and TRBJ1-2, with 8 bases aligning to TRBD1. This CDR3 spans 17 amino acids. Losses at the gene ends were 9 bases for V and 3 bases for J; bases not matched to a gene: 18. Germline CDR1 PRHDT, CDR2 FYEKMQ (reference sequence). The chain's CDR3 is CASSPPGGGGGDYGYTF. The CDR3 bases are TGTGCCAGTTCACCCCCAGGGGGCGGCGGGGGCGACTATGGCTACACCTTC.

The chain combines TRBV4-1 with TRBJ1-2, with a tentative D call TRBD1 (5 bases). This CDR3 comprises 18 residues. V was pared by 1 base and J by 3 bases, with 21 bases between. Looked up from germline, CDR1 is MGHRA and CDR2 is YSYEKL. The CDR3 DNA reads as TGCGCCAGCAGCCAAGGGGGCCAGGGTCGTATCTATGACTATGGCTACACCTTC. Protein sequence: CASSQGGQGRIYDYGYTF.

The chain uses TRBV11-2 and TRBJ2-1; the match to TRBD2 covers 10 bases. V shed 2 bases and J 9 bases; nucleotides not matched to a gene: 7. The CDR3 runs to 15 residues. In germline, CDR1 is SGHAT, CDR2 FQNNGV. CDR3 protein: CASSLQAGGPGEQFF. CDR3 DNA: TGTGCCAGCAGCTTACAAGCGGGAGGGCCCGGTGAGCAGTTCTTC.

The rearrangement uses TRBV30 and TRBJ2-6, with D perhaps TRBD2 (5 bases). This CDR3 comprises 15 residues. V dropped 5 bases and J dropped 0 bases, with 11 bases sitting between them. Germline CDR1 GTSNPN, CDR2 SVGIG (reference sequence). CDR3 sequence reads: CAWEKRDSGANVLTF. The CDR3 DNA reads as TGTGCCTGGGAAAAGAGGGACTCTGGGGCCAACGTCCTGACTTTC.

This clone was recorded a few times. The rearrangement joins TRBV6-5 to TRBJ1-1; 9 bases agree with TRBD1. This CDR3 spans 15 amino acids. Trimming removed 2 bases from V and 7 bases from J; junction bases left unmatched: 8. Germline CDR1 MNHEY, CDR2 SVGAGI. The CDR3 sequence: CASSYDGQGSFEAFF. In DNA form, the CDR3 reads TGTGCCAGCAGTTACGACGGACAGGGGTCATTTGAAGCTTTCTTT.

The rearrangement links TRBV11-2 to TRBJ1-3; the match to TRBD1 covers 12 bases. Trimming at V came to 3 bases and at J to 7 bases, leaving 7 bases not matched to a gene. Germline lookup yields CDR1 SGHAT and CDR2 FQNNGV. The CDR3 sequence is 16 residues long. The CDR3 is CASSLEPGQGANTIYF. The CDR3 DNA follows: TGTGCCAGCAGCTTGGAACCGGGACAGGGGGCGAACACCATATATTTT.

This clone occurred a few times. The chain employs TRBV6-5 and TRBJ1-4; D is unclear. Germline V gene sequence: CDR1 MNHEY, CDR2 SVGAGI. This CDR3 has 13 amino acids. Trimming stripped 7 bases from V and 7 bases from J, with 13 bases between. The CDR3 nucleotides read TGTGCCAGCAAACCGGGGTCTGCTGAAAAACTGTTTTTT. It specifies CASKPGSAEKLFF.

This clone was observed a handful of times. The CDR3 protein is CASTPSVTRRSELFF. The CDR3 bases are TGTGCCAGCACCCCATCGGTGACTAGGAGATCGGAGCTGTTTTTT. The chain carries TRBV27 and TRBJ2-2, with TRBD2 as a possible D gene (6 bases). With 7 bases removed from V and 10 bases from J, the gap between germline ends came to 22 bases. CDR3 size: 15 residues. The germline gives CDR1 MNHEY, CDR2 SMNVEV (reference sequence).

The rearrangement links TRBV16 to TRBJ1-3; TRBD1 is a possible D gene (5 bases). There are 15 residues in the CDR3. Germline lookup yields CDR1 KGHSY and CDR2 FQNENV. V was pared by 0 bases and J by 4 bases, with 10 bases between. CDR3 residues: CASSQSGPGGNTIYF. The CDR3 nucleotides are TGTGCCAGCAGCCAATCGGGGCCAGGAGGAAACACCATATATTTT.

This clone was observed a single time. The CDR3 DNA follows: TGCAGCGTCCGGACAGGGGACACTGAAGCTTTCTTT. Protein: CSVRTGDTEAFF. The chain is built from TRBV29-1 and TRBJ1-1; TRBD1 matches at 9 bases. V gave up 6 bases and J gave up 3 bases; unmatched junction bases: 2. The length of the CDR3 is 12 residues. CDR1 and CDR2 (germline): SQVTM, ANQGSEA.

This sequence joins TRBV19 and TRBJ1-1; unclear D gene. The V and J ends lost 5 bases and 1 base respectively, with 8 bases between them. Germline CDR1 and CDR2: LNHDA and SQIVND (reference sequence). There are 13 residues in the CDR3. CDR3 DNA: TGTGCCAGTAGTCTCGGGTCGAACACTGAAGCTTTCTTT. Its protein product is CASSLGSNTEAFF.